Listed below are T cell receptor beta chains from one sample, sequenced in a study of blood T cell repertoires in COVID-19. Assay used: immunoSEQ multiplex PCR; TCRdb lists only in-frame clones, some missing. The table lists around 59,000 clones, approximately 78% of them singletons, with around 12% in the top ten. Material: peripheral blood. These receptors were collected from a man older than 75 with acute or convalescent COVID-19. Both conserved end residues are part of each CDR3. The order of the fields is D gene, J gene, V gene, clone size, CDR3 DNA, CDR3 protein. A D gene is named only where the DNA matches it firmly. Clone size appears in some rows only: once, few, many, or a class for an expanded clone.

TRBD1 | TRBJ2-5 | TRBV6-6 | once | TGTGCCGGGAGGGGACAGGGATCGGAGACCCAGTACTTC | CAGRGQGSETQYF
TRBD1 | TRBJ2-7 | TRBV3-1/TRBV3-2 | NA | TGTGCCAGCAGACAGGGGGCCGGGTCCTACGAGCAGTACTTC | CASRQGAGSYEQYF
NA | TRBJ1-1 | TRBV29-1 | NA | TGCAGCGTTGACGGGGAAATAACTGAAGCTTTCTTT | CSVDGEITEAFF
TRBD2 | TRBJ2-3 | TRBV19 | NA | TGTGCCAGTAGGACACTAGCGGGGGAGGCCGGTACGCAGTATTTT | CASRTLAGEAGTQYF
NA | TRBJ1-1 | TRBV11-1 | NA | TGTGCCAGCAGCCCTACGGTGGGGCTGAACACTGAAGCTTTCTTT | CASSPTVGLNTEAFF
TRBD2 | TRBJ2-7 | TRBV29-1 | NA | TGCAGCGTTGCGGGCGCCGGGACTAGCATCGAGCAGTACTTC | CSVAGAGTSIEQYF
TRBD2 | TRBJ2-5 | TRBV27 | NA | TGTGCCAGCGCGACTAGCGCGAAAGAGACCCAGTACTTC | CASATSAKETQYF
TRBD2 | TRBJ2-2 | TRBV7-2 | NA | TGTGCCAGCAATGGCGGGGGGGCAAACACCGGGGAGCTGTTTTTT | CASNGGGANTGELFF
TRBD1 | TRBJ1-2 | TRBV3-1/TRBV3-2 | NA | TGTGCCAGCAGCCCCCACGACGGGACAGGGGGCTATGGCTACACCTTC | CASSPHDGTGGYGYTF
NA | TRBJ2-7 | TRBV6-5 | NA | TGTGCCAGCAGTCCATCAGGGGGGAGCTCCTACGAGCAGTACTTC | CASSPSGGSSYEQYF
NA | TRBJ1-3 | TRBV12-3/TRBV12-4 | NA | TGTGCCAGCTCGGGAGACGTTGGAAACACCATATATTTT | CASSGDVGNTIYF
TRBD2 | TRBJ2-1 | TRBV9 | NA | TGTGCCAGCAGCGGACCTAGCGGGGGGGCCAGTTCGGAGCAGTTCTTC | CASSGPSGGASSEQFF
NA | TRBJ1-6 | TRBV6-5 | few | TGTGCCAGCAGTCCCAGGGGATGGACTTCACCCCTCCACTTT | CASSPRGWTSPLHF
TRBD1 | TRBJ1-6 | TRBV3-1/TRBV3-2 | medium-sized | TGTGCCAGCAGCCAAGAAAGATGGACAGGGACGAATTCACCCCTCCACTTT | CASSQERWTGTNSPLHF
NA | TRBJ1-4 | TRBV5-4 | once | TGTGCCAGCAGCTTGGGGCAGGGTGAAAAACTGTTTTTT | CASSLGQGEKLFF
NA | TRBJ2-7 | TRBV28 | NA | TGTGCCAGCAGCCAGATGGACAGAACTGGTTACGAGCAGTACTTC | CASSQMDRTGYEQYF
NA | TRBJ1-6 | TRBV6-5 | NA | TGTGCCAGCACCTGGGAACCGGGGTCAAATTCACCCCTCCACTTT | CASTWEPGSNSPLHF
NA | TRBJ1-6 | TRBV5-1 | NA | TGCGCCAGCAGATCGGGGAGGTTCAATTCACCCCTCCACTTT | CASRSGRFNSPLHF
NA | TRBJ2-7 | TRBV6-6 | NA | TGTGCCAGCAGCTTCTATCGGGGAGGCGAGCAGTACTTC | CASSFYRGGEQYF
NA | TRBJ2-4 | TRBV5-4 | few | TGTGCCAGCAGCTTGGTGCAGGGTGGGCAAAACATTCAGTACTTC | CASSLVQGGQNIQYF
NA | TRBJ1-1 | TRBV5-1 | NA | TGCGCCAGCAGCTTGGCCACGGGTAACACTGAAGCTTTCTTT | CASSLATGNTEAFF
TRBD2 | TRBJ2-1 | TRBV18 | NA | TGTGCCAGCTCCCCTGGGACTAGCGGGGGTTACAATGAGCAGTTCTTC | CASSPGTSGGYNEQFF
TRBD1 | TRBJ1-2 | TRBV10-3 | NA | TGTGCCATCAGGATGGGGACAGGGGGCGGCTATGGCTACACCTTC | CAIRMGTGGGYGYTF
TRBD1 | TRBJ1-2 | TRBV5-1 | NA | TGCGCCAGCAGTTTCGGACAGGGGGCAAGGGGCTACACCTTC | CASSFGQGARGYTF
TRBD2 | TRBJ2-1 | TRBV12-5 | NA | TGTGCTAGTTTACTCGTAGCGGGAGCGTCTGAGCAGTTCTTC | CASLLVAGASEQFF
NA | TRBJ2-1 | TRBV11-2 | NA | TGTGCCAGCAGCTTAGATAGCGGTTTCTCCTACAATGAGCAGTTCTTC | CASSLDSGFSYNEQFF
NA | TRBJ1-6 | TRBV20-1 | NA | TGCAGTGCCAGTCCCCAGGGCTCCTATAATTCACCCCTCCACTTT | CSASPQGSYNSPLHF
NA | TRBJ2-3 | TRBV5-5 | NA | TGTGCCAGCAGCTTGGACAGAAGCACAGATACGCAGTATTTT | CASSLDRSTDTQYF
TRBD1 | TRBJ2-2 | TRBV5-1 | NA | TGCGCCAGCAGCTCGGACAGGGCGAACACCGGGGAGCTGTTTTTT | CASSSDRANTGELFF
NA | TRBJ2-5 | TRBV7-2 | NA | TGTGCCAGCAGCTTAGACGGGAGAGCGGCAGAGACCCAGTACTTC | CASSLDGRAAETQYF
NA | TRBJ2-1 | TRBV12-3/TRBV12-4 | NA | TGTGTTATAAAGCGCGGTGAGCACAATGAGCAGTTCTTC | CVIKRGEHNEQFF
NA | TRBJ2-6 | TRBV24-1 | NA | TGTGCCACCAGTGATCCAGGGACAACCGGGGCCAACGTCCTGACTTTC | CATSDPGTTGANVLTF
NA | TRBJ1-5 | TRBV6-5 | NA | TGTGCCAGCAGTTACCGCGGCAATCAGCCCCAGCATTTT | CASSYRGNQPQHF